Each of the 5 T cell receptor beta chains below was sequenced from the same sample in a study of cytomegalovirus exposure and HLA in healthy donors. Libraries were prepared by immunoSEQ multiplex PCR; TCRdb keeps only in-frame clonotypes and omits some of them. The sample has 82,000 or so clones; over 85% are singletons. Sequenced sample: PBMCs. The receptors stem from a woman between 18 and 29 years old in good health and CMV-seronegative.

This chain links TRBV13 with TRBJ2-3; 8 nucleotides line up with TRBD1. V lost 7 bases to trimming and J lost 3 bases; unmatched junction nucleotides: 3. Germline lookup yields CDR1 PRHDT and CDR2 FYEKMQ (reference sequence). This CDR3 spans 13 amino acids. CDR3 sequence: CASKRQGTDTQYF. The DNA of the CDR3 is TGTGCCAGCAAAAGACAGGGGACAGATACGCAGTATTTT. The whole variable domain, remainder taken from reference TRBV13 and TRBJ2-3, is AAGVIQSPRHLIKEKRETATLKCYPIPRHDTVYWYQQGPGQDPQFLISFYEKMQSDKGSIPDRFSAQQFSDYHSELNMSSLELGDSALYFCASKRQGTDTQYFGPGTRLTVL.

The genes are TRBV27 and TRBJ1-1; 7 positions agree with TRBD1. Trimming removed 3 bases from V and 0 bases from J; junction bases left unmatched: 4. The CDR3 runs to 15 residues. The V gene's germline CDR1 is MNHEY and CDR2 SMNVEV (reference sequence). The CDR3 DNA reads TGTGCCAGCAGTTTGGCAGGGGGACTGAACACTGAAGCTTTCTTT. It encodes CASSLAGGLNTEAFF.

V usage is TRBV29-1 and J usage is TRBJ1-4; TRBD1 matches 7 bases. The V gene's germline CDR1 is SQVTM and CDR2 ANQGSEA. After removal of 6 bases from V and 4 bases from J, the junction contained 11 bases not matched to a gene. The CDR3 runs to 15 residues. CDR3 bases: TGCAGCGTCGCCACAGGGGTTCGGTATAATGAAAAACTGTTTTTT. Translating gives CSVATGVRYNEKLFF.

This rearrangement joins TRBV4-1 to TRBJ2-5; TRBD2 might be the D (7 bases). Trimming removed 4 bases at V and 2 bases at J, with 14 bases between. Germline CDR1 is MGHRA and CDR2 is YSYEKL. This CDR3 comprises 15 residues. CDR3 protein: CASSLRGRDQETQYF. In DNA, the CDR3 is TGCGCCAGCAGCCTGAGGGGGAGGGATCAAGAGACCCAGTACTTC.

V gene TRBV27 combines with J gene TRBJ2-7; TRBD2 might be the D (6 bases). The length of the CDR3 is 14 residues. Per the germline V gene, CDR1 is MNHEY and CDR2 is SMNVEV (reference sequence). Trimming took 5 bases from V and 3 from J, leaving 14 bases between them. The CDR3 nucleotides are TGTGCCAGCAGTCTTCCGGGACTGCACTACGAGCAGTACTTC. Translating gives CASSLPGLHYEQYF.